Here is one T cell receptor (beta chain) with its context. Its target is unknown. Sorted-subset replicate PCR reactions were performed with around 200 ng DNA, corresponding to roughly 27,000 T cell genomes. Repertoires were generated with immunoSEQ multiplex PCR, while TCRdb's copy carries only in-frame clones and drops some. The data show approximately 2.5 million clones, under 95% seen once. Trimming left V 2 bases short and J 6 bases short, with 8 bases between. The CDR3 has 13 amino acids. CDR1 is SNHLY and CDR2 is FYNNEI in the germline V gene. This specimen comes from a study of shared clonotypes between healthy human individuals. For the study at large: Donors were two women and three men aged 18 to 49. The plates for each donor numbered three CD4 naive, three CD4 memory, two CD8 naive and one CD8 memory.

Findings and limits, study-wide: Only blood was sampled; tissue repertoires likely differ.

The rearrangement joins TRBV2 to TRBJ1-5; possible D gene TRBD1, 5 bases. Sequenced input: naive CD4+ T cells from PBMCs. As to subset: CD45RA+ positively selected. This clonotype was obtained from a young man in good health. Some clones in this sample may be carry-over from other donors' samples. The CDR3 nucleotides read TGTGCCAGCAGTGAACAGGGAGCTCAGCCCCAGCATTTT. It translates to CASSEQGAQPQHF.